Following are 29 T cell receptor beta chains from one sample sequenced in a study of shared clonotypes between healthy human individuals. In the naive CD8 group, cells lacked CD45RO and were positively selected for CCR7, so terminally differentiated effector memory CD45RA+ cells were left out. Produced via immunoSEQ multiplex PCR; TCRdb's table is partial and in-frame only. The sample lists 2 million or so clones, 85% to 95% occurring once. The sample consisted of naive CD8+ T cells sorted from blood. The receptors were gathered from a young man in good health.

The chain carries TRBV5-5 and TRBJ2-7, with 7 bases aligning to TRBD2. Germline V lookup: CDR1 SGHKS, CDR2 YYEKEE (reference sequence). This CDR3 region has 14 residues. Trimming took 2 bases from V and 4 from J; bases not matched to a gene: 6. Here the CDR3 reads CASSFSGTKYEQYF. The CDR3 DNA sequence: TGTGCCAGCAGCTTCTCCGGGACTAAGTACGAGCAGTACTTC. Full variable domain (rest looked up from reference TRBV5-5 and TRBJ2-7): DAGVTQSPTHLIKTRGQQVTLRCSPISGHKSVSWYQQVLGQGPQFIFQYYEKEERGRGNFPDRFSARQFPNYSSELNVNALLLGDSALYLCASSFSGTKYEQYFGPGTRLTVT.

The CDR3 DNA reads as TGCAGCGTCACCGGGGGGGGGACCGGGGAGCTGTTTTTT. Residues: CSVTGGGTGELFF. The chain joins TRBV29-1 to TRBJ2-2; 8 positions agree with TRBD2. J lost 5 bases, V lost 6 bases, and 5 bases had no gene match. The CDR3 spans 13 residues. In germline, CDR1 is SQVTM, CDR2 ANQGSEA.

This clone showed up just once. J is TRBJ2-1 and V is TRBV13; 7 bases align to TRBD2. The germline CDR1 and CDR2 sequences are PRHDT and FYEKMQ (reference sequence). CDR3 length equals 12 residues. The V gene end was trimmed by 6 bases and the J gene end by 10 bases; junction bases not matched to a gene: 6. For the CDR3, the DNA is TGTGCCAGCAGATCCCCGGGACTAGAGCAGTTCTTC. As protein: CASRSPGLEQFF.

V and J are TRBV5-1 and TRBJ2-7; TRBD1 agrees at 10 bases. Unmatched junction bases numbered 3, after V lost 0 bases and J lost 0 bases. Germline V gene sequence: CDR1 SGHRS, CDR2 YFSETQ. The CDR3 loop spans 16 amino acids. This chain's CDR3 is CASSLGDRGYSYEQYF. For the CDR3, the DNA is TGCGCCAGCAGCTTGGGGGACAGGGGATACTCCTACGAGCAGTACTTC.

This chain links TRBV6-6 with TRBJ2-5, with D unclear. The V end was cut by 6 bases, the J end by 4 bases, with 18 bases between. Germline-derived CDR1 and CDR2 are MNHNY and SVGAGI (reference sequence). This CDR3 is 15 amino acids long. Here the CDR3 DNA reads TGTGCCAGCAGCCCGGTAGTAGCCCGCCCAGAGACCCAGTACTTC. Translating it yields CASSPVVARPETQYF.

In this sample, this clone turned up a few times. Different DNA sequences within this sample yield the same CDR3. The rearrangement joins TRBV30 to TRBJ2-7, with no clear D. Germline lookup yields CDR1 GTSNPN and CDR2 SVGIG (reference sequence). Trimming removed 0 bases at V and 2 bases at J, with 5 bases between. The CDR3 spans 12 residues. CDR3: CAWSVLTYEQYF. The CDR3 DNA reads TGTGCCTGGAGTGTACTCACCTACGAGCAGTACTTC.

V and J are TRBV7-8 and TRBJ2-2; 8 bases fit TRBD1. Germline CDR1 is SGHVS and CDR2 is FQNEAQ. Trimming removed 5 bases from V and 5 bases from J; junction bases left unmatched: 7. The length of the CDR3 is 15 residues. CDR3 nucleotide sequence: TGTGCCAGCAGCCCGTGGACAGGGCAGACCGGGGAGCTGTTTTTT. Protein product: CASSPWTGQTGELFF.

For this clone: In the same sample, other DNA sequences code for this CDR3. This chain joins TRBV6-5 and TRBJ1-1; D perhaps matches TRBD1 (5 bases). The CDR3 runs to 12 residues. From germline, CDR1 is MNHEY and CDR2 SVGAGI. Trimming pared 6 bases from V and 5 bases from J, leaving 10 bases between. This CDR3 is CASSPGGTEAFF. CDR3 bases: TGTGCCAGCAGCCCCGGGGGGACTGAAGCTTTCTTT.

The V call is TRBV21-1, the J call TRBJ2-1; TRBD2 reflects the table's D call only, with no check against the DNA. TRBV21-1 is designated a pseudogene. The CDR3 is made up of 16 amino acids. The CDR3 DNA reads as TGTGCCAGCAGCACCCGGACTAGCGGTTTGCTCAATGAGCAGTTCTTC. The encoded protein is CASSTRTSGLLNEQFF.

The chain employs TRBV7-9 and TRBJ2-2; no firm D call. CDR1 and CDR2 from the germline V gene are SEHNR and FQNEAQ (reference sequence). The V end lost 2 bases, the J end lost 2 bases, and 9 bases lay between the germline ends. The CDR3 spans 15 residues. The chain's CDR3 is CASSLLLVNTGELFF. CDR3 in DNA: TGTGCCAGCAGCTTACTCCTGGTCAACACCGGGGAGCTGTTTTTT.

The gene calls are TRBV5-4 and TRBJ2-7, with a weak D call TRBD2 (6 bases). The CDR3 spans 13 residues. Trimming removed 4 bases from V and 4 bases from J, with 12 bases in between. Germline loops: CDR1 SGHNT, CDR2 YYREEE (reference sequence). The CDR3 region has the DNA TGTGCCAGCAGCCGAGGAGGGAAGTACGAGCAGTACTTC. Its translation is CASSRGGKYEQYF.

The chain has TRBV2 and TRBJ2-3, with 7 nucleotides matching TRBD2. V lost 7 bases to trimming and J lost 2 bases; unmatched junction nucleotides: 6. The CDR3 contains 14 residues. Germline V gene lookup returns CDR1 SNHLY and CDR2 FYNNEI. The CDR3 nucleotides are TGTGCCAGCATTCGCCGGGACTACACAGATACGCAGTATTTT. Translating it yields CASIRRDYTDTQYF.

The V gene is TRBV2, the J gene TRBJ1-6, with D hard to call. V shed 9 bases and J shed 10 bases, with 13 bases lying between them. CDR1 SNHLY and CDR2 FYNNEI come from the germline V gene. The CDR3 runs to 12 residues. CDR3 amino acids: CASRAGDSPLHF. The CDR3 DNA reads as TGTGCCAGTAGGGCAGGTGACTCACCCCTCCACTTT.

The J gene is TRBJ2-4, the V gene TRBV7-2, with 13 bases lining up with TRBD2. This CDR3 is built from 15 residues. Germline CDR1 reads SGHTA; CDR2 reads FQGNSA. The V gene end was trimmed by 6 bases and the J gene end by 13 bases; junction bases not matched to a gene: 12. CDR3 bases: TGTGCCAGCAGATCCACCGGACTAGCGGGAGATCGCCAGTACTTC. This encodes CASRSTGLAGDRQYF. The full variable domain, completed using reference TRBV7-2 and TRBJ2-4, is GAGVSQSPSNKVTEKGKDVELRCDPISGHTALYWYRQSLGQGLEFLIYFQGNSAPDKSGLPSDRFSAERTGGSVSTLTIQRTQQEDSAVYLCASRSTGLAGDRQYFGAGTRLSVL.

For this clone: Additional DNA sequences in this sample encode the identical CDR3. The gene calls are TRBV6-5 and TRBJ2-7, with D unresolved. V was cut by 3 bases and J by 1 base, with 7 bases left in between. Germline CDR1 reads MNHEY; CDR2 reads SVGAGI. This CDR3 spans 13 amino acids. The CDR3 DNA follows: TGTGCCAGCAGTTATTCCGGATCCTACGAGCAGTACTTC. It translates to CASSYSGSYEQYF.

The CDR3 reads CASSLWGAPDTQYF. CDR3 nucleotide sequence: TGTGCCAGCAGCTTGTGGGGAGCGCCAGATACGCAGTATTTT. V is TRBV5-6 and J is TRBJ2-3; tentative D call: TRBD2 (5 bases). Germline CDR1 is SGHDT and CDR2 is YYEEEE. The ends were cut back, 1 base at V and 4 bases at J, with 10 bases in the middle. The CDR3 runs 14 residues.

The rearrangement links TRBV29-1 to TRBJ2-5; unclear D gene. TRBJ2-7 matches the DNA end more closely, so the J call is doubtful. The germline V gene encodes CDR1 SQVTM and CDR2 ANQGSEA. The CDR3 runs 12 residues. This chain's CDR3 is CSVEVLGYEQYF. In DNA form, the CDR3 reads TGCAGCGTTGAAGTTCTGGGCTACGAGCAGTACTTC.

This chain joins TRBV4-3 and TRBJ2-1, with TRBD2 matching over 7 bases. Germline V gene sequence: CDR1 LGHNA, CDR2 YSLEER. With V trimmed by 0 bases and J by 1 base, 6 bases remained unmatched. The CDR3 extends over 17 amino acids. The CDR3 coding sequence is TGCGCCAGCAGCCAAGACCCAGCGGGACCGTCCTACAATGAGCAGTTCTTC. This encodes CASSQDPAGPSYNEQFF.

On this clone itself: Different DNA sequences within this sample yield the same CDR3. This chain links TRBV11-2 with TRBJ2-7; D not certain. Germline assignment: CDR1 SGHAT and CDR2 FQNNGV. V dropped 0 bases and J dropped 4 bases, with 7 bases sitting between them. The CDR3 has 13 amino acids. The CDR3 DNA reads as TGTGCCAGCAGCTTAGAGTCCTCTTACGAGCAGTACTTC. The encoded protein is CASSLESSYEQYF.

In DNA, the CDR3 is TGTGCCAGCAGTTTTATTTGGACAGGGTTTAATGAAAAACTGTTTTTT. Translating gives CASSFIWTGFNEKLFF. The J gene is TRBJ1-4, the V gene TRBV27; 8 positions agree with TRBD1. The V gene end was trimmed by 3 bases and the J gene end by 4 bases; junction bases not matched to a gene: 7. The CDR3 is 16 residues long. Germline V gives CDR1 MNHEY, CDR2 SMNVEV (reference sequence).

DNA of the CDR3: TGTGCCAGCAGTGGTATAGCGGGACAATACAATGAGCAGTTCTTC. It codes for CASSGIAGQYNEQFF. The gene calls are TRBV2 and TRBJ2-1; 8 bases are a match to TRBD2. Trimming cost V 4 bases and J 4 bases; bases outside gene matches: 6. This CDR3 is built from 15 residues. Germline CDR1 and CDR2: SNHLY and FYNNEI.

V gene TRBV7-6 combines with J gene TRBJ2-3; possibly TRBD2 for D (7 bases). CDR1 and CDR2 from the germline V gene are SGHVS and FNYEAQ. V lost 0 bases, J lost 5 bases, and 9 bases lay in between. CDR3 length equals 14 residues. CDR3 in DNA: TGTGCCAGCAGCTTAGCGGGGGGGCAAGATACGCAGTATTTT. It yields the protein CASSLAGGQDTQYF.

The rearrangement links TRBV29-1 to TRBJ2-2; TRBD2 matches 7 bases. The germline CDR1 and CDR2 sequences are SQVTM and ANQGSEA. The CDR3 has 13 amino acids. The junction had 5 bases not matched to a gene; V was cut back by 6 bases and J by 4 bases. The CDR3 here is CSVLAVSTGELFF. CDR3 bases: TGCAGCGTGCTAGCGGTTTCCACCGGGGAGCTGTTTTTT.

V and J are TRBV5-8 and TRBJ2-1; D unresolved. This CDR3 has 14 residues. Trimming stripped 3 bases from V and 6 bases from J, with 13 bases between. Germline V gene sequence: CDR1 SGHTS, CDR2 YDEGEE. DNA for the CDR3: TGTGCCAGCAGCTACTATAGAGGCGTCAATGAGCAGTTCTTC. It encodes CASSYYRGVNEQFF.

The genes are TRBV6-5 and TRBJ2-7, with D tentatively TRBD1 (5 bases). The germline CDR1 and CDR2 sequences are MNHEY and SVGAGI. The V gene lost 5 bases and the J gene lost 7 bases, with 18 bases spanning the gap. CDR3 length: 14 residues. The CDR3 DNA sequence: TGTGCCAGCAGTGACAGCTCTGGAAGGGCTGAGCAGTACTTC. It is translated as CASSDSSGRAEQYF.

As for this clone: Other nucleotide sequences from this sample produce the same CDR3. The V gene is TRBV29-1, the J gene TRBJ1-2; D uncertain. With 4 bases removed from V and 0 bases from J, the gap between germline ends came to 6 bases. CDR3 length: 12 amino acids. Per germline, CDR1 SQVTM and CDR2 ANQGSEA. CDR3 DNA sequence: TGCAGCGTTGTCGGCTCTAACTATGGCTACACCTTC. Protein product: CSVVGSNYGYTF. The full variable domain, completed using reference TRBV29-1 and TRBJ1-2, is SAVISQKPSRDICQRGTSLTIQCQVDSQVTMMFWYRQQPGQSLTLIATANQGSEATYESGFVIDKFPISRPNLTFSTLTVSNMSPEDSSIYLCSVVGSNYGYTFGSGTRLTVV.

V is TRBV4-1 and J is TRBJ2-7, with D perhaps TRBD1 (6 bases). Germline V gene lookup returns CDR1 MGHRA and CDR2 YSYEKL. V was pared by 1 base and J by 6 bases, with 13 bases between. The CDR3 contains 14 residues. CDR3 residues: CASSQARGLGEQYF. In nucleotides, the CDR3 is TGCGCCAGCAGCCAAGCCAGGGGATTGGGCGAGCAGTACTTC.

The chain has TRBV5-4 and TRBJ2-7; either TRBD1 or TRBD2 may fit D (5 bases each). The CDR3 length is 14 residues. With 4 bases removed from V and 2 bases from J, the gap between germline ends came to 13 bases. Per germline, CDR1 SGHNT and CDR2 YYREEE (reference sequence). CDR3 sequence: CASSGDGDTYEQYF. The CDR3 region has the DNA TGTGCCAGCAGCGGGGACGGAGATACCTACGAGCAGTACTTC.

The V and J genes are TRBV7-9 and TRBJ2-7; D is possibly TRBD1 or TRBD2 (6 bases each). The germline CDR1 and CDR2 sequences are SEHNR and FQNEAQ (reference sequence). This CDR3 is built from 13 residues. Between the trimmed V and J ends, which lost 0 bases and 6 bases, there was a span of 9 bases. CDR3 protein: CASSLAGGPEQYF. The CDR3 nucleotides are TGTGCCAGCAGCTTAGCCGGGGGCCCCGAGCAGTACTTC. Based on the CDR3 plus reference TRBV7-9 and TRBJ2-7, the full variable domain is DTGVSQNPRHKITKRGQNVTFRCDPISEHNRLYWYRQTLGQGPEFLTYFQNEAQLEKSRLLSDRFSAERPKGSFSTLEIQRTEQGDSAMYLCASSLAGGPEQYFGPGTRLTVT.